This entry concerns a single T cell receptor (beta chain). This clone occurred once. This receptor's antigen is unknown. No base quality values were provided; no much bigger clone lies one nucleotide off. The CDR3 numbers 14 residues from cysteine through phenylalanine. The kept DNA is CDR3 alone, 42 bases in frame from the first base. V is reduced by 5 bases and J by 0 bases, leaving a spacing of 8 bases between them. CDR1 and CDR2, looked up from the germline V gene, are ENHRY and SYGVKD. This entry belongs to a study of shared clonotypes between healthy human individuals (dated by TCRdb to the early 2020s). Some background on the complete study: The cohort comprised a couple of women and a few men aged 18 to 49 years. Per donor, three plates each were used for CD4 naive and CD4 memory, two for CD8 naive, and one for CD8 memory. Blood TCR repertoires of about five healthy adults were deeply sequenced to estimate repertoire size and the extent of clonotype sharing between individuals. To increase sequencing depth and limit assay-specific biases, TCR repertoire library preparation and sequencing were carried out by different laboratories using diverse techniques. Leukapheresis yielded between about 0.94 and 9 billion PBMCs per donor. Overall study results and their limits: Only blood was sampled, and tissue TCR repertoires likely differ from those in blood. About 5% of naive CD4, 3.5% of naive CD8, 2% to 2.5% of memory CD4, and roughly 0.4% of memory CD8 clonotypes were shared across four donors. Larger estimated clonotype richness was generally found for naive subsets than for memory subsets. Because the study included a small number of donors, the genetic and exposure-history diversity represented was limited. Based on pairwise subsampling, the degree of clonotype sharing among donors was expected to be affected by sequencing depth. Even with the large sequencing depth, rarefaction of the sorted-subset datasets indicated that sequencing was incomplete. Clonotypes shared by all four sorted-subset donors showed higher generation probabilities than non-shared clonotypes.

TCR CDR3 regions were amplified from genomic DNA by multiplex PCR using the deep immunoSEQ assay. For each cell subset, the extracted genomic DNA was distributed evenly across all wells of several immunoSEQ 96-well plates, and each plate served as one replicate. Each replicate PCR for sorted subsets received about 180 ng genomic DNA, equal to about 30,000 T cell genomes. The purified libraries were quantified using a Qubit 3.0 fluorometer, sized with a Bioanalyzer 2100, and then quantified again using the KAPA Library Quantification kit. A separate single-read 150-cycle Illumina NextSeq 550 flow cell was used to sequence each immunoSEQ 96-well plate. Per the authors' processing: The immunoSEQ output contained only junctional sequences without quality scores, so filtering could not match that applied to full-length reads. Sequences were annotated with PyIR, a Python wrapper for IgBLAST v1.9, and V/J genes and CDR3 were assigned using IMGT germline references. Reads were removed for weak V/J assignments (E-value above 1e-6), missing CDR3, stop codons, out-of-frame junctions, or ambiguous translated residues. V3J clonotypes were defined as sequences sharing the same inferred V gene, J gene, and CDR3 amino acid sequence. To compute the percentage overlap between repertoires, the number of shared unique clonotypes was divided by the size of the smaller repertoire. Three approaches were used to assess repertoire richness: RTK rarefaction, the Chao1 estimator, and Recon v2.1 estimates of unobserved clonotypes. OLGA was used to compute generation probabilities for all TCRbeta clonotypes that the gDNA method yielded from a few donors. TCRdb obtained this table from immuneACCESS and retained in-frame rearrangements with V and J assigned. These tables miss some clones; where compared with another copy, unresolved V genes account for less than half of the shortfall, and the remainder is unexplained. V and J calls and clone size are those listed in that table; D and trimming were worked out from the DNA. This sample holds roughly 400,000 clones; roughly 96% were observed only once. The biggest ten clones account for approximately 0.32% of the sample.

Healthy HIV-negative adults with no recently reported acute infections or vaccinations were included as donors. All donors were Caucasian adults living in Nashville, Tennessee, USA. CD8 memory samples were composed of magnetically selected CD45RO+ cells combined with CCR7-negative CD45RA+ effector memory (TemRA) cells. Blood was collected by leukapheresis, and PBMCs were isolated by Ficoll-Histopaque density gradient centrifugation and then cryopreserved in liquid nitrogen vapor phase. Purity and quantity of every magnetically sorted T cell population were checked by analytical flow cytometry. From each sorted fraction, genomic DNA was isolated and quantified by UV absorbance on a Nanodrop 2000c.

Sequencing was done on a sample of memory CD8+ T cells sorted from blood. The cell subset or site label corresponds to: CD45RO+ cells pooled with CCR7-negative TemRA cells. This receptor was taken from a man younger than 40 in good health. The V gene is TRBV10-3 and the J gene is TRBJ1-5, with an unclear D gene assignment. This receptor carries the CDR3 CAISTQDSNQPQHF. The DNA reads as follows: TGTGCCATCAGTACACAAGATAGCAATCAGCCCCAGCATTTT.